A selection of T cell receptor beta chains follows, all from one sample in a study of cytomegalovirus exposure and HLA in healthy donors. Measured with immunoSEQ multiplex PCR; TCRdb has only the in-frame clones, and not every one. The data hold some 200,000 clones, with under 95% observed a single time. Specimen: PBMCs. The receptors were sampled from a woman aged 18 to 35 in good health and CMV-seronegative. CDR3s include the opening cysteine and the closing phenylalanine or tryptophan. The D gene is left open where the match is weak. Some rows have no size entry. The others give once, few or many, or a class for an expanded clone.

D gene,V gene,clone size,J gene,CDR3 protein,CDR3 DNA
.,TRBV6-5,.,TRBJ1-2,CASTPGAGTNYSYTF,TGTGCCAGCACCCCCGGGGCAGGGACTAACTATAGCTACACCTTC
TRBD1,TRBV19,.,TRBJ2-1,CASSTGTGDYNEQFF,TGTGCCAGTAGTACCGGGACAGGGGACTACAATGAGCAGTTCTTC
.,TRBV30,.,TRBJ2-1,CARGQGDYNEQFF,TGTGCCCGGGGACAAGGGGACTACAATGAGCAGTTCTTC
.,TRBV19,.,TRBJ2-1,CASSFSASGDNEQFF,TGTGCCAGTAGCTTTTCTGCGTCAGGCGACAATGAGCAGTTCTTC
.,TRBV27,few,TRBJ1-5,CASSLYRDPGQPQHF,TGTGCCAGCAGCTTATACAGGGACCCGGGGCAGCCCCAGCATTTT
.,TRBV29-1,.,TRBJ1-2,CSVGHRSYGYTF,TGCAGCGTCGGCCACAGGAGCTATGGCTACACCTTC
TRBD2,TRBV4-1,.,TRBJ2-1,CASSSYYSGRPYNEQFF,TGCGCCAGCAGCTCCTACTATAGCGGGAGGCCCTACAATGAGCAGTTCTTC
.,TRBV30,.,TRBJ1-5,CAWSLLGSQPQHF,TGTGCCTGGAGTCTCCTAGGTAGCCAGCCCCAGCATTTT
.,TRBV19,.,TRBJ1-2,CASSDPGIYTF,TGTGCCAGTAGCGATCCGGGAATCTACACCTTC
.,TRBV29-1,.,TRBJ1-2,CSVAGSSTMGYTF,TGCAGCGTTGCCGGGAGCTCAACTATGGGCTACACCTTC